This T cell receptor (beta chain) is from a study of blood T cell repertoires in COVID-19. Germline V CDR1 and CDR2: LNHDA, SQIVND (reference sequence). Trimming cost V 5 bases and J 4 bases; bases outside gene matches: 9. CDR3 length equals 16 residues. Original analysis: The authors estimated nucleated cell counts from reference gene primer amplification. The protocol was immunoSEQ multiplex PCR, while the TCRdb copy is restricted to in-frame clones and leaves out a portion. The D gene and trimming were derived from the DNA, and the V and J assignments and clone size from that table. The sample includes about 460,000 clones, around 85% of them seen just once. Cohort 3 donors were reported recovered after two negative PCRs, clearance, or symptom resolution.

Specimen: PBMCs or T cells enriched from blood (not recorded which). The sequence was obtained from a woman aged 55-69 years who had recovered from COVID-19. V is TRBV19 and J is TRBJ2-5; TRBD1 matches at 11 bases. CDR3 residues: CASSPRTGGSRETQYF. The CDR3 nucleotides are TGTGCCAGTAGTCCCAGGACAGGGGGCTCGCGAGAGACCCAGTACTTC.